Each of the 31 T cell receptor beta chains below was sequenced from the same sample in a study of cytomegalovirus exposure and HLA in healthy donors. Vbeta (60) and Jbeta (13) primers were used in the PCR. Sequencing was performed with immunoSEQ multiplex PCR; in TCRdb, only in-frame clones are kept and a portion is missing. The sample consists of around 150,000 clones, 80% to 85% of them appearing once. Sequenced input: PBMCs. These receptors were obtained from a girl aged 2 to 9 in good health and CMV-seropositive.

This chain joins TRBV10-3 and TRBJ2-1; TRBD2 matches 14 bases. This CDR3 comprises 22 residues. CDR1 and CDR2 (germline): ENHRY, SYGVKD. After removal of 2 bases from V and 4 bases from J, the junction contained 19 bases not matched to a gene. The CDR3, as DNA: TGTGCCATCAGTGAGCTTACCTTTCCTGTGGGACTAGCGGGAGAACAATACAATGAGCAGTTCTTC. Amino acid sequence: CAISELTFPVGLAGEQYNEQFF.

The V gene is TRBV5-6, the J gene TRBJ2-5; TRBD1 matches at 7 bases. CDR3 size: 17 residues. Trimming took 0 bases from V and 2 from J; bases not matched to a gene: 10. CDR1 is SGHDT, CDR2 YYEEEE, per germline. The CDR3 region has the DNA TGTGCCAGCAGCTTGGTTGGTGGGACAGATTTACAAGAGACCCAGTACTTC. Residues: CASSLVGGTDLQETQYF.

This CDR3 is CASTRGGGTPYGYTF. For the CDR3, the DNA is TGTGCCAGCACCAGAGGGGGAGGGACACCCTATGGCTACACCTTC. The J gene is TRBJ1-2, the V gene TRBV6-5, with a weak D call TRBD1 (6 bases). Trimming shortened V by 7 bases and J by 4 bases, and 19 bases separated the two germline ends. From germline, CDR1 is MNHEY and CDR2 SVGAGI. This CDR3 has 15 amino acids.

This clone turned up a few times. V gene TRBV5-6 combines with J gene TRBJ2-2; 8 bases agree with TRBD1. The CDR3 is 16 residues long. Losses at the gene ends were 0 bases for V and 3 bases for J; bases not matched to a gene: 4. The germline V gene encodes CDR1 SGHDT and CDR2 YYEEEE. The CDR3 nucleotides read TGTGCCAGCAGCTTGGACAGGGGGGTTGACACCGGGGAGCTGTTTTTT. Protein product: CASSLDRGVDTGELFF.

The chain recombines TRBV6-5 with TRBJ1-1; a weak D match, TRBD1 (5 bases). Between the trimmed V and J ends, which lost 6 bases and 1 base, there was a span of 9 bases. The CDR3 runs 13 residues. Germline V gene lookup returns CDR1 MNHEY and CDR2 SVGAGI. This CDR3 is CASSSDRNTEAFF. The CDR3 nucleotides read TGTGCCAGCAGCTCTGACAGGAACACTGAAGCTTTCTTT.

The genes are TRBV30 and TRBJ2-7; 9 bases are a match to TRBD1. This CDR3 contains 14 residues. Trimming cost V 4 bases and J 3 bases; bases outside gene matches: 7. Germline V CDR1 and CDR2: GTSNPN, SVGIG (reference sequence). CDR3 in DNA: TGTGCCTGGAAGTCTGGACAGGGGAACTACGAGCAGTACTTC. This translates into CAWKSGQGNYEQYF.

CDR3 residues: CASSLNPGLEGSTDTQYF. The CDR3, as DNA: TGTGCCAGCAGCCTTAATCCGGGACTAGAGGGGAGCACAGATACGCAGTATTTT. The V call is TRBV7-2, the J call TRBJ2-3, with TRBD2 identical over 8 bases. Per germline, CDR1 SGHTA and CDR2 FQGNSA. The CDR3 runs to 18 residues. J gave up 0 bases and V 5 bases, and 13 bases lay outside the gene matches.

The CDR3 region is CASSLYLELAGTDTQYF. The CDR3 nucleotides are TGTGCCAGCAGTTTATACCTTGAACTAGCGGGCACAGATACGCAGTATTTT. The rearrangement uses TRBV27 and TRBJ2-3; 8 bases are a match to TRBD2. The CDR3 covers 17 residues. The V and J ends lost 1 base and 1 base, in that order; junction bases with no gene match: 7. Looked up from germline, CDR1 is MNHEY and CDR2 is SMNVEV (reference sequence).

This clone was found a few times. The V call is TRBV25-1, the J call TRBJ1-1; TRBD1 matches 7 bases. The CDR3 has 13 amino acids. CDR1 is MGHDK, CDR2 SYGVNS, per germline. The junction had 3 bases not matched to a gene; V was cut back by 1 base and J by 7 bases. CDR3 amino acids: CASSEWDSREAFF. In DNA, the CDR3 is TGTGCCAGCAGTGAATGGGACAGCCGTGAAGCTTTCTTT.

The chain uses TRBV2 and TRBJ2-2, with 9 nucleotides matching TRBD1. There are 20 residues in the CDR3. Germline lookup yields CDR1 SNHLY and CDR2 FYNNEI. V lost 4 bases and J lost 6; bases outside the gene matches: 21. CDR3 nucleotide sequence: TGTGCCAGCAGTGCCTCCAAGCAGGCCGGGACAGGGTGGTTTGCCGGGGAGCTGTTTTTT. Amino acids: CASSASKQAGTGWFAGELFF.

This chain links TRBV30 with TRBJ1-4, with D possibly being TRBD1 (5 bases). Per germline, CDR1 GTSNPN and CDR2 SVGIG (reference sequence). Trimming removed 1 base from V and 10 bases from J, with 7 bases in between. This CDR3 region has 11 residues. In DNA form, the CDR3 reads TGTGCCTGGAGTGGGGGCGGAAAACTGTTTTTT. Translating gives CAWSGGGKLFF.

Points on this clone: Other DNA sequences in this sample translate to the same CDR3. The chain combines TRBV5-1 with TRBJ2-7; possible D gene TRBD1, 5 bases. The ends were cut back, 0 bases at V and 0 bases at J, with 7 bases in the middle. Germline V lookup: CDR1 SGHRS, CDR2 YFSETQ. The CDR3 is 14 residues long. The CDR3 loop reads CASSLGGGSYEQYF. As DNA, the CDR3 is TGCGCCAGCAGCTTGGGGGGCGGCTCCTACGAGCAGTACTTC.

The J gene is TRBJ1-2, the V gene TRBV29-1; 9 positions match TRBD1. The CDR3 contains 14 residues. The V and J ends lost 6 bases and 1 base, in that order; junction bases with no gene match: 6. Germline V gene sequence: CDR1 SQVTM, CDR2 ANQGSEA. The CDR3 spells CSVTGGASNYGYTF. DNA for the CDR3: TGCAGCGTCACAGGGGGCGCGAGTAACTATGGCTACACCTTC.

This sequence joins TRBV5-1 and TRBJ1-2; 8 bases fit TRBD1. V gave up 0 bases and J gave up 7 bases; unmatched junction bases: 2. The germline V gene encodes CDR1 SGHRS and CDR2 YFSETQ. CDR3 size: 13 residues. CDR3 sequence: CASSLAGGGGYTF. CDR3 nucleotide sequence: TGCGCCAGCAGCTTGGCAGGGGGCGGTGGCTACACCTTC.

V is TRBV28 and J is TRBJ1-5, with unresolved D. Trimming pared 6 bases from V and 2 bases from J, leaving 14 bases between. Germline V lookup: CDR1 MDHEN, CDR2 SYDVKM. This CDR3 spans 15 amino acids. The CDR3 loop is CASRHTESGNQPQHF. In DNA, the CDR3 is TGTGCCAGCAGGCATACAGAGTCCGGCAATCAGCCCCAGCATTTT.

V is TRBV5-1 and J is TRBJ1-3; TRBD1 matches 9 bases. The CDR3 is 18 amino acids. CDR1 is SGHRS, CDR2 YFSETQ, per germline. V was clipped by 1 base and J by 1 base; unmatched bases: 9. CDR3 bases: TGCGCCAGCAGCTTGCGGACAGGGGCTTTTGGTTCTGGAAACACCATATATTTT. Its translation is CASSLRTGAFGSGNTIYF.

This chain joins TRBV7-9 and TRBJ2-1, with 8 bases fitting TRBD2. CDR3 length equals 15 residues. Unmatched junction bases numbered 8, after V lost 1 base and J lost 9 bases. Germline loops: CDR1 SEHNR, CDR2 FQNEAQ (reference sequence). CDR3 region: CASSLGSGSEAEQFF. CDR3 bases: TGTGCCAGCAGCTTAGGGAGCGGGAGCGAGGCTGAGCAGTTCTTC.

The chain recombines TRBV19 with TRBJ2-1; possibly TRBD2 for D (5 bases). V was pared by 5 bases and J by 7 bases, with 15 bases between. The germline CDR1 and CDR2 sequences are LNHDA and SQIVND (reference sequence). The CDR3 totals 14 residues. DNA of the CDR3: TGTGCCAGTAGTGCAGGACCCCGAGGGAATGAGCAGTTCTTC. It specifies CASSAGPRGNEQFF.

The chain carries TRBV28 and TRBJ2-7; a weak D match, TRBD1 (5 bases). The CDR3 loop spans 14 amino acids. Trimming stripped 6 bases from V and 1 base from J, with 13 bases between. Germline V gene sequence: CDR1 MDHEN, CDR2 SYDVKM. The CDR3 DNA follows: TGTGCCAGCAGGGGGCCCCAAGAATCCTACGAGCAGTACTTC. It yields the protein CASRGPQESYEQYF.

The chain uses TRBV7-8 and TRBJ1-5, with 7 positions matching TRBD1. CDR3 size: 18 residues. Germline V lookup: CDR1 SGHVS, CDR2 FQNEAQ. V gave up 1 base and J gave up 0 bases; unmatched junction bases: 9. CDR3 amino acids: CASSLEGGGRYSNQPQHF. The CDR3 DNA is TGTGCCAGCAGCTTAGAAGGGGGCGGCCGTTATAGCAATCAGCCCCAGCATTTT.

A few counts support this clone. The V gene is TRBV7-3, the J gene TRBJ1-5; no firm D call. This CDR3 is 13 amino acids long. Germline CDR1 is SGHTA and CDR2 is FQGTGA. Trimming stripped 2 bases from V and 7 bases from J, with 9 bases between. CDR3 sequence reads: CASSLVGGQPQHF. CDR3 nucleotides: TGTGCCAGCAGCTTAGTAGGCGGCCAGCCCCAGCATTTT.

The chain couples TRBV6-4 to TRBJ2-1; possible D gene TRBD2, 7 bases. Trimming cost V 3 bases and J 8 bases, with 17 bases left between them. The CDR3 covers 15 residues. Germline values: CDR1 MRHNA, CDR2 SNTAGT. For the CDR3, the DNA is TGTGCCAGCAGTGAATCGGGGGGCGGGAGCCATGAGCAGTTCTTC. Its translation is CASSESGGGSHEQFF.

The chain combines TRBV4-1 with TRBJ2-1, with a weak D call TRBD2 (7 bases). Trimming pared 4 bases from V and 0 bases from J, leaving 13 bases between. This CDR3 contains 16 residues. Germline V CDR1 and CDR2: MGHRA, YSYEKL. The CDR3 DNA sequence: TGCGCCAGCAGCCTGGGGGGGGGCTACTCCTACAATGAGCAGTTCTTC. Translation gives CASSLGGGYSYNEQFF.

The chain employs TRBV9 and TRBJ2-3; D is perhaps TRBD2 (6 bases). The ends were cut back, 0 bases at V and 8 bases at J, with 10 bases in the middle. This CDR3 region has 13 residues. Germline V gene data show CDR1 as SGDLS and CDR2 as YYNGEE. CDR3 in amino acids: CASSVDGGSTQYF. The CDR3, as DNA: TGTGCCAGCAGCGTAGATGGGGGGAGTACGCAGTATTTT.

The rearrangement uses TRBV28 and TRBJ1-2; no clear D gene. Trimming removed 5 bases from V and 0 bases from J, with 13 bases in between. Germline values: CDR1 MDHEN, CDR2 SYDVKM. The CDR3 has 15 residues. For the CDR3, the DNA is TGTGCCAGCAGTCCTCCCCCGACTGCTAACTATGGCTACACCTTC. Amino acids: CASSPPPTANYGYTF.

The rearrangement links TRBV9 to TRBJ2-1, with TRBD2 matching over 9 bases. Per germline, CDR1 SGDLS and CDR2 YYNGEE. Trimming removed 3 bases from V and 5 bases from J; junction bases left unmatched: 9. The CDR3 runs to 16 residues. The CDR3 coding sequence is TGTGCCAGCAGCGCCCTGGGACTAGCCCTTAACAATGAGCAGTTCTTC. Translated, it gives CASSALGLALNNEQFF.

The CDR3 region is CASSFRGLAGSSSYNEQFF. CDR3 DNA: TGTGCCAGCAGTTTTCGTGGACTAGCGGGTTCAAGCTCCTACAATGAGCAGTTCTTC. This chain links TRBV27 with TRBJ2-1, with TRBD2 identical over 11 bases. The CDR3 totals 19 residues. Germline CDR1 is MNHEY and CDR2 is SMNVEV (reference sequence). V shed 3 bases and J 0 bases; nucleotides not matched to a gene: 10.

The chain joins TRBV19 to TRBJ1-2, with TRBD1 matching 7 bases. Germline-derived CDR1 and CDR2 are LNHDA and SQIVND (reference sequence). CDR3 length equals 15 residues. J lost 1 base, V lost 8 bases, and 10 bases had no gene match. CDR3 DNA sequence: TGTGCCAGTCGGCCTGGGACAGAATATAACTATGGCTACACCTTC. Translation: CASRPGTEYNYGYTF.

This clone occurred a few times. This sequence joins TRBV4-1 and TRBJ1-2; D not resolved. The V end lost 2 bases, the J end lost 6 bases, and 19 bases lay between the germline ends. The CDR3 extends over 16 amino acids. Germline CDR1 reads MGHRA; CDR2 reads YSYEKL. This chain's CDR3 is CASSQPTGPRGNGYTF. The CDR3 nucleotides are TGCGCCAGCAGCCAACCAACCGGGCCTCGAGGGAATGGCTACACCTTC.

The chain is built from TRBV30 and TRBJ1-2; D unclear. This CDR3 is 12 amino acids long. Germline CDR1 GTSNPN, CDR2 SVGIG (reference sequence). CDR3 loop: CARRREDYGYTF. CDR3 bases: TGTGCTCGTCGGCGGGAGGACTATGGCTACACCTTC.

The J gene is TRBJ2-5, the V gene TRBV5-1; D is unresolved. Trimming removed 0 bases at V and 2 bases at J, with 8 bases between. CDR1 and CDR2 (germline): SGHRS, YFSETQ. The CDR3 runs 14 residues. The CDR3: CASSLEAVQETQYF. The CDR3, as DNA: TGCGCCAGCAGCTTGGAGGCGGTACAAGAGACCCAGTACTTC.